This T cell receptor beta chain was found in a study of blood T cell repertoires in COVID-19. Per the original data handling: It was from reference gene primer amplification that nucleated cell counts were estimated. Here immunoSEQ multiplex PCR was the method, and the copy in TCRdb shows in-frame clones only, minus some. The DNA was the basis for D and trimming; V, J and clone size are from that table. The profile shows about 160,000 clones, roughly nine tenths of them singletons. Unmatched junction bases numbered 6, after V lost 2 bases and J lost 5 bases. CDR3 length: 15 amino acids. CDR1 is KGHDR, CDR2 SFDVKD, per germline.

Sequenced sample: peripheral blood. V gene TRBV24-1 combines with J gene TRBJ2-7, with 9 nucleotides matching TRBD1. This sequence was found in a man aged 60 to 69 with acute or convalescent COVID-19. DNA for the CDR3: TGTGCCACCAGTGATTCCGACAGGGGGAATGACGAGCAGTACTTC. As protein: CATSDSDRGNDEQYF.